The clone carrying this TCR beta chain was observed once. The antigen is undetermined. The data belong to a study of T cell responses to AZD1222 COVID-19 vaccine. Study results and caveats: With two AZD1222 doses given, Spike-specific TCR breadth and depth both rose. White British donors predominated, females outnumbered males, and clonal diversity was possibly underestimated. Repertoire sampling happened only post peak T cell response. Variant regions that are unmutated are reportedly the target of nearly half of spike-specific TCRs.

Here immunoSEQ multiplex PCR was the method, and the copy in TCRdb shows in-frame clones only, minus some. The sample consists of over 150,000 clones, roughly 94% of them appearing once. Sequenced material: peripheral blood, taken 28 days after the second AZD1222 dose. This TCR was recovered from an adult who received the AZD1222 COVID-19 vaccine.

As DNA, the CDR3 is TGTGCCAGCAGCTTAGCGCGGGTTAACTATGGCTACACCTTC. Protein: CASSLARVNYGYTF. The chain carries TRBV7-8 and TRBJ1-2, with unresolved D. With 0 bases removed from V and 1 base from J, the gap between germline ends came to 6 bases. CDR1 is SGHVS and CDR2 is FQNEAQ in the germline V gene. This CDR3 has 14 residues.